The 11 T cell receptor beta chains reported below all come from one sample, sequenced in a study of cytomegalovirus exposure and HLA in healthy donors. 60 Vbeta and 13 Jbeta primers were used in PCR. Sequenced by immunoSEQ multiplex PCR; TCRdb stores in-frame clones only, minus some. The data show roughly 130,000 clones, with roughly 82% seen just once and around 3% held by the top ten. The specimen sequenced was PBMCs. The origin of the receptors is a young woman in good health and CMV-seropositive.

This clone has more than one count but fewer than ten. The chain is built from TRBV4-1 and TRBJ1-5; 10 bases are shared with TRBD1. From germline, CDR1 is MGHRA and CDR2 YSYEKL. The trim removed 8 bases at V and 5 bases at J, leaving 3 bases unmatched. This CDR3 spans 13 amino acids. In DNA form, the CDR3 reads TGCGCCAGCGGACAGGGGGGGGATCAGCCCCAGCATTTT. It codes for CASGQGGDQPQHF.

This clone was recorded a few times. The V and J genes are TRBV28 and TRBJ2-3, with TRBD1 identical over 8 bases. CDR1 MDHEN and CDR2 SYDVKM come from the germline V gene. Trimming took 5 bases from V and 1 from J; bases not matched to a gene: 8. This CDR3 has 16 residues. The CDR3 DNA follows: TGTGCCAGCAGTATCCCTCCGGGACAGGGCACAGATACGCAGTATTTT. Residues: CASSIPPGQGTDTQYF.

This chain links TRBV10-3 with TRBJ2-2, with D possibly being TRBD2 (5 bases). The ends were cut back, 8 bases at V and 4 bases at J, with 11 bases in the middle. Per germline, CDR1 ENHRY and CDR2 SYGVKD. The CDR3 extends over 13 amino acids. CDR3 in amino acids: CAIAERFTGELFF. CDR3 DNA sequence: TGTGCCATCGCAGAGCGGTTCACCGGGGAGCTGTTTTTT.

The chain couples TRBV30 to TRBJ1-4; D call uncertain. CDR1 is GTSNPN and CDR2 is SVGIG in the germline V gene (reference sequence). V shed 1 base and J shed 8 bases, with 14 bases lying between them. The CDR3 runs to 14 residues. The DNA of the CDR3 is TGTGCCTGGAGTGGGTCGGGGTTAAGGGAAAAACTGTTTTTT. This encodes CAWSGSGLREKLFF.

This chain uses TRBV5-1 with TRBJ2-3; 10 bases map to TRBD2. V dropped 4 bases and J dropped 4; count of bases not matched to a gene: 6. Germline V gene sequence: CDR1 SGHRS, CDR2 YFSETQ. The CDR3 is 15 amino acids. CDR3 residues: CASSKSGGAADTQYF. DNA for the CDR3: TGCGCCAGCAGCAAAAGCGGGGGGGCTGCAGATACGCAGTATTTT.

The rearrangement links TRBV15 to TRBJ1-3; D remains ambiguous. The germline CDR1 and CDR2 sequences are LNHNV and YYDKDF (reference sequence). The CDR3 runs 15 residues. With 0 bases removed from V and 4 bases from J, the gap between germline ends came to 10 bases. For the CDR3, the DNA is TGTGCCACCAGCAGAGATCCCCGGGAAGGAAACACCATATATTTT. This codes for CATSRDPREGNTIYF.

The rearrangement links TRBV4-1 to TRBJ2-7; TRBD1 aligns across 8 bases. Germline CDR1 is MGHRA and CDR2 is YSYEKL. Trimming cost V 5 bases and J 3 bases; bases outside gene matches: 12. This CDR3 comprises 16 residues. This CDR3 reads CASSDFLRDRSYEQYF. In nucleotides, the CDR3 is TGCGCCAGCAGCGATTTCCTCCGGGACAGGAGCTACGAGCAGTACTTC.

The J gene is TRBJ2-2, the V gene TRBV30; no definite D call. Germline V lookup: CDR1 GTSNPN, CDR2 SVGIG (reference sequence). CDR3 length: 12 amino acids. Trimming shortened V by 5 bases and J by 3 bases, and 7 bases separated the two germline ends. The CDR3 nucleotides are TGTGCCTGGCTCGGTTACACCGGGGAGCTGTTTTTT. Its protein product is CAWLGYTGELFF.

This clone appeared a single time. This chain joins TRBV12-5 and TRBJ1-5, with D possibly being TRBD1 (5 bases). V dropped 6 bases and J dropped 7 bases, with 16 bases sitting between them. CDR3 length: 14 residues. Germline CDR1 and CDR2: LGHNT and FRNRAP. In DNA, the CDR3 is TGTGCTAGTGGCCCCCAGGGAGGGGACCAGCCCCAGCATTTT. This translates into CASGPQGGDQPQHF. Drawing the rest from reference TRBV12-5 and TRBJ1-5, the complete variable domain is DARVTQTPRHKVTEMGQEVTMRCQPILGHNTVFWYRQTMMQGLELLAYFRNRAPLDDSGMPKDRFSAEMPDATLATLKIQPSEPRDSAVYFCASGPQGGDQPQHFGDGTRLSIL.

This clone has just one count. The chain has TRBV5-1 and TRBJ2-3; the D gene is possibly TRBD1 (5 bases). Trimming left V 0 bases short and J 6 bases short, with 14 bases between. The germline V gene has CDR1 SGHRS and CDR2 YFSETQ. CDR3 size: 15 residues. CDR3 amino acids: CASSLEGQGADTQYF. CDR3 bases: TGCGCCAGCAGCTTGGAGGGGCAGGGCGCCGATACGCAGTATTTT. The full variable domain, with the rest looked up from reference TRBV5-1 and TRBJ2-3, is KAGVTQTPRYLIKTRGQQVTLSCSPISGHRSVSWYQQTPGQGLQFLFEYFSETQRNKGNFPGRFSGRQFSNSRSEMNVSTLELGDSALYLCASSLEGQGADTQYFGPGTRLTVL.

The chain is built from TRBV12-5 and TRBJ1-1, with 9 bases identical to TRBD1. The CDR3 is made up of 21 amino acids. Germline V gene sequence: CDR1 LGHNT, CDR2 FRNRAP. V lost 0 bases and J lost 7; bases outside the gene matches: 24. The chain's CDR3 is CASGLVLSPRDREGGVSEAFF. The DNA for the CDR3 is TGTGCTAGTGGTTTGGTACTTAGCCCCCGGGACAGGGAGGGGGGGGTGAGTGAAGCTTTCTTT.